One TCR beta chain is described in this entry. Its antigen remains unidentified. A much larger clone differs by one base, so this may be a read error. Samples each supplied 500 to 650 ng of bulk tumor genomic DNA as template. Multiple widely separated biopsies were taken from each primary tumor at surgery. Samples came from untreated patients having curative surgery for newly diagnosed non-small cell lung cancer. Surgery with curative intent was being performed on the donors, who were newly diagnosed non-small cell lung cancer patients. The germline V gene has CDR1 KGHSH and CDR2 LQKENI. CDR3 size: 14 residues. V trimming: 10 bases; J trimming: 0 bases; junction bases outside the gene matches: 6. This sample was taken from a study of immune heterogeneity within non-small cell lung tumors. Background on the study: Several squamous cell carcinomas, under 12 non-squamous carcinomas and 1 not otherwise specified made up the tumors.

A first 10-cycle multiplex round used 32 V-gene and 13 J-gene primers on TCR beta CDR3. MiXCR was run by TCRdb on the multiplex PCR reads, yielding one entry per CDR3 protein. This sample has about 2,600 distinct CDR3 sequences, with roughly 18% found just once. Study-wide results and limits: Each patient's tumor sites shared recurring identical dominant CDR3 beta clonotypes, and individual sites also carried their own high-frequency clones. The correlation between local T-cell clonality and local tumor mutational burden was positive, moderate in strength and statistically significant, with R around 0.36.

This chain connects TRBV18 to TRBJ1-3, with 7 positions matching TRBD1. This TCR was sampled from a woman aged 45 to 65 with non-small cell lung cancer. The specimen was lung tumor tissue. Here the CDR3 reads CAISTGNSGNTIYF. The CDR3 DNA reads as TGTGCCATCTCGACAGGGAACTCTGGAAACACCATATATTTT.